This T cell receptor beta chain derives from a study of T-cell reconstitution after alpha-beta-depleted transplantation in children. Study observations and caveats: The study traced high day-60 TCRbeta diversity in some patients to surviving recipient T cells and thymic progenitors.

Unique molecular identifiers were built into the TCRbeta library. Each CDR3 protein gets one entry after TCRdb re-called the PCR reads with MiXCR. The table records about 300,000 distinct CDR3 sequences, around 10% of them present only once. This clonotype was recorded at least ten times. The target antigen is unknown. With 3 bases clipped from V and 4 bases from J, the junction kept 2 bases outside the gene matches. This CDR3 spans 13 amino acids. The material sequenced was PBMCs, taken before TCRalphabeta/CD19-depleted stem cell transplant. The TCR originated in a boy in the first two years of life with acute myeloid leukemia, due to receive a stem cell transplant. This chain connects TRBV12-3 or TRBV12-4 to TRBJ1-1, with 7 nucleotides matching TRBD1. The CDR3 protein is CASSLRGLTEAFF. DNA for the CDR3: TGTGCCAGCAGTTTGAGGGGGCTCACTGAAGCTTTCTTT.